This T cell receptor beta chain was found in a study of T cell responses to AZD1222 COVID-19 vaccine. Whole-study context: Second-dose groups at about 4 or about 12 weeks were pooled. Overall study findings and caveats: Spike-specific TCR breadth and depth went up after people got two AZD1222 doses. Across the whole spike, CD4 TCRs peaked at regions 160-218 and 743-854.

The CDR3 contains 12 residues. Trimming shortened V by 6 bases and J by 3 bases, and 8 bases separated the two germline ends. Repertoires were generated with immunoSEQ multiplex PCR, while TCRdb's copy carries only in-frame clones and drops some. Of under 95,000 clones listed, about 89% are singletons. As concerns this clone: Its cognate antigen is unknown.

This sample comprised peripheral blood, obtained on day 0 of AZD1222 vaccination. This sequence originates from an adult in good health. The chain is built from TRBV12-3 or TRBV12-4 and TRBJ1-2, with D unclear. CDR3 loop: CASSGRDYGYTF. The CDR3 DNA is TGTGCCAGCAGCGGACGGGACTATGGCTACACCTTC.